The next 16 T cell receptor beta chains were all read from a single sample in a study of T-cell memory formation after mild COVID-19. MiXCR, applied by TCRdb to the 5' RACE reads, yields one record per CDR3 protein. Here the sample spans roughly 150,000 distinct CDR3 sequences, over 10% being singletons. The sample consisted of PBMCs or a T cell subset sorted from them (not recorded which). Source of these receptors: a young man who had mild COVID-19 (a few samples of this study predate the infection). Cell type and time point are not known.

This chain joins TRBV11-2 and TRBJ2-3; D gene unclear. The germline V gene encodes CDR1 SGHAT and CDR2 FQNNGV. With 0 bases removed from V and 3 bases from J, the gap between germline ends came to 4 bases. The CDR3 is 13 residues long. CDR3 sequence (DNA): TGTGCCAGCAGCTTAGAGGAGACAGATACGCAGTATTTT. As protein: CASSLEETDTQYF. Supplemented by reference TRBV11-2 and TRBJ2-3, the full variable domain reads EAGVAQSPRYKIIEKRQSVAFWCNPISGHATLYWYQQILGQGPKLLIQFQNNGVVDDSQLPKDRFSAERLKGVDSTLKIQPAKLEDSAVYLCASSLEETDTQYFGPGTRLTVL.

V usage is TRBV7-2 and J usage is TRBJ1-1; the match to TRBD1 covers 9 bases. CDR1 is SGHTA, CDR2 FQGNSA, per germline. The ends lost 5 bases at V and 7 bases at J; junction bases unmatched: 8. CDR3 length equals 14 residues. The CDR3 protein is CASSPQGAHGEAFF. The CDR3 DNA sequence: TGTGCCAGCAGCCCACAGGGGGCGCATGGTGAAGCTTTCTTT.

The chain joins TRBV15 to TRBJ2-2; D is possibly TRBD1 or TRBD2 (5 bases each). The germline CDR1 and CDR2 sequences are LNHNV and YYDKDF (reference sequence). V lost 0 bases and J lost 6, with 11 bases in between. CDR3 length: 15 amino acids. In nucleotides, the CDR3 is TGTGCCACCAGCAGAGATCTGCCGGGGCCCGGGGAGCTGTTTTTT. Translation: CATSRDLPGPGELFF.

This clonotype has ten or more counts. The chain couples TRBV7-2 to TRBJ2-5; D may be TRBD1 (5 bases). CDR1 is SGHTA, CDR2 FQGNSA, per germline. The CDR3 covers 14 residues. V lost 5 bases to trimming and J lost 8 bases, with 18 bases between them. Here the CDR3 reads CASSIGHGVGTQYF. CDR3 nucleotide sequence: TGTGCCAGCAGCATCGGACACGGAGTGGGCACCCAGTACTTC.

V is TRBV12-3 or TRBV12-4 and J is TRBJ1-6; D is uncertain. V was trimmed by 3 bases and J by 8 bases, leaving 8 bases between them. The length of the CDR3 is 13 residues. CDR3 sequence: CASSFTADSPLHF. The CDR3, as DNA: TGTGCCAGCAGTTTCACGGCGGATTCACCCCTCCACTTT.

In DNA, the CDR3 is TGTGCCAGCAGCTACCAACAGGGAACTGAAGCTTTCTTT. This codes for CASSYQQGTEAFF. The chain links TRBV7-9 to TRBJ1-1; the D gene is possibly TRBD1 (6 bases). Germline V gene data show CDR1 as SEHNR and CDR2 as FQNEAQ (reference sequence). Trimming took 4 bases from V and 5 from J, leaving 11 bases between them. CDR3 length equals 13 residues.

The chain couples TRBV4-2 to TRBJ2-7; unclear D gene. The CDR3 length is 12 residues. Germline V gives CDR1 LGHNA, CDR2 YNFKEQ. V lost 0 bases and J 7 bases, leaving 7 bases between the germline ends. The chain's CDR3 is CASSQDCAEQYV. The DNA of the CDR3 is TGTGCCAGCAGCCAAGATTGCGCGGAGCAGTACGTC.

The CDR3 loop reads CASSERRETQYF. In nucleotides, the CDR3 is TGTGCCAGCAGTGAAAGGCGAGAGACCCAGTACTTC. The chain has TRBV12-3 or TRBV12-4 and TRBJ2-5, with D hard to call. This CDR3 has 12 residues. Trimming took 5 bases from V and 4 from J, leaving 8 bases between them.

In this sample, this clonotype turned up many times. The chain is built from TRBV20-1 and TRBJ2-7, with D uncertain. Trimming cost V 3 bases and J 6 bases, with 12 bases left between them. CDR1 is DFQATT and CDR2 is SNEGSKA in the germline V gene (reference sequence). The CDR3 runs 12 residues. CDR3 protein: CSASWQTGEQYF. As DNA, the CDR3 is TGCAGTGCTAGCTGGCAAACCGGCGAGCAGTACTTC.

This rearrangement joins TRBV7-2 to TRBJ1-1; weak D call: TRBD1 (5 bases). Germline CDR1 and CDR2: SGHTA and FQGNSA. V lost 1 base and J lost 1, with 10 bases in between. This CDR3 spans 15 amino acids. CDR3 sequence reads: CASSLGGAQNTEAFF. CDR3 in DNA: TGTGCCAGCAGCTTAGGAGGGGCCCAGAACACTGAAGCTTTCTTT. Together with reference TRBV7-2 and TRBJ1-1, the CDR3 gives the full variable domain: GAGVSQSPSNKVTEKGKDVELRCDPISGHTALYWYRQSLGQGLEFLIYFQGNSAPDKSGLPSDRFSAERTGGSVSTLTIQRTQQEDSAVYLCASSLGGAQNTEAFFGQGTRLTVV.

This chain connects TRBV5-5 to TRBJ2-3; D perhaps matches TRBD1 (6 bases). This CDR3 comprises 14 residues. In germline, CDR1 is SGHKS, CDR2 YYEKEE (reference sequence). V lost 3 bases, J lost 3 bases, and 11 bases lay in between. The CDR3 loop is CASSSDTGTDTQYF. DNA of the CDR3: TGTGCCAGCAGCTCGGACACAGGGACAGATACGCAGTATTTT.

J is TRBJ1-6 and V is TRBV7-2; 7 nucleotides line up with TRBD1. The V and J ends lost 5 bases and 9 bases, in that order; junction bases with no gene match: 13. The CDR3 consists of 16 residues. Germline V gene sequence: CDR1 SGHTA, CDR2 FQGNSA. CDR3 protein: CASSPHQQGFSSPLHF. CDR3 DNA: TGTGCCAGCAGCCCTCACCAACAGGGGTTCAGTTCACCCCTCCACTTT.

The rearrangement uses TRBV4-1 and TRBJ2-1; D tentatively reads TRBD1 or TRBD2 (6 bases each). V lost 5 bases and J lost 12, with 20 bases in between. The CDR3 consists of 14 residues. Germline values: CDR1 MGHRA, CDR2 YSYEKL. The CDR3 loop reads CASSRGAGEKWQFF. Here the CDR3 DNA reads TGCGCCAGCAGCAGGGGGGCAGGAGAAAAATGGCAGTTCTTC.

This clonotype appeared many times. The chain couples TRBV5-1 to TRBJ2-3; D gene unclear. Trimming took 0 bases from V and 2 from J, leaving 10 bases between them. This CDR3 is 15 amino acids long. Germline CDR1 reads SGHRS; CDR2 reads YFSETQ. The CDR3 nucleotides read TGCGCCAGCAGCTTGGGGCACACCGCCACAGATACGCAGTATTTT. It yields the protein CASSLGHTATDTQYF.

V gene TRBV7-2 combines with J gene TRBJ2-5, with 8 nucleotides matching TRBD2. V gave up 7 bases and J gave up 1 base; unmatched junction bases: 8. CDR3 size: 15 residues. Germline V CDR1 and CDR2: SGHTA, FQGNSA. CDR3 sequence (DNA): TGTGCCAGCAAAGCGGGGGCCTCCCTCCAAGAGACCCAGTACTTC. This encodes CASKAGASLQETQYF.

This rearrangement joins TRBV3-1 to TRBJ1-1, with 7 bases aligning to TRBD1. The length of the CDR3 is 15 residues. Germline assignment: CDR1 LGHDT and CDR2 YNNKEL (reference sequence). V shed 5 bases and J 1 base; nucleotides not matched to a gene: 7. CDR3 loop: CASSWGQGGNTEAFF. The DNA for the CDR3 is TGTGCCAGCAGCTGGGGGCAGGGGGGGAACACTGAAGCTTTCTTT.